This is a list of T cell receptor beta chains from one sample in a study of beta chain features in type 1 diabetes. Sequencing was performed with immunoSEQ multiplex PCR; in TCRdb, only in-frame clones are kept and a portion is missing. This table holds 250,000 to 300,000 clones, approximately 8.1% found once. The material sequenced was central memory CD4+ T cells from blood. The receptors stem from a woman aged 18-35 years in good health. Each CDR3 is given with its conserved first and last residue. A D gene is named only where the DNA matches it firmly. Only part of the rows carry a size: once, few, many, or a class if the clone is expanded.

few | TRBJ1-5 | TRBV5-6 | - | CASSLGYGGNQPQHF | TGTGCCAGCAGCTTGGGGTACGGGGGCAATCAGCCCCAGCATTTT
- | TRBJ2-4 | TRBV4-1 | TRBD2 | CATRSTSGALGAKNIQYF | TGCGCCACTCGATCGACTAGCGGGGCCCTCGGGGCCAAAAACATTCAGTACTTC
- | TRBJ1-1 | TRBV7-2 | - | CASSLPYGGTEAFF | TGTGCCAGCAGCTTACCCTATGGGGGGACTGAAGCTTTCTTT
- | TRBJ2-1 | TRBV9 | TRBD2 | CASSVGLAEDNEQFF | TGTGCCAGCAGCGTAGGACTAGCGGAAGACAATGAGCAGTTCTTC
many | TRBJ2-2 | TRBV5-4 | - | CASSAGPNDLGGELFF | TGTGCCAGCAGCGCGGGACCGAACGATCTGGGCGGGGAGCTGTTTTTT
- | TRBJ2-3 | TRBV29-1 | - | CSVERDTDTQYF | TGCAGCGTTGAACGGGACACAGATACGCAGTATTTT
few | TRBJ2-7 | TRBV2 | TRBD1 | CASSGGQGREQYF | TGTGCCAGCAGTGGGGGACAGGGTCGGGAGCAGTACTTC
- | TRBJ2-1 | TRBV18 | TRBD2 | CASSKARRREISYNEQFF | TGTGCCAGCTCAAAAGCGCGCAGGCGGGAGATATCCTACAATGAGCAGTTCTTC
- | TRBJ1-2 | TRBV5-8 | - | CASSQRNYGYTF | TGTGCCAGCAGTCAGCGGAACTATGGCTACACCTTC
few | TRBJ2-4 | TRBV7-2 | TRBD1 | CASSLVGGQRNIQYF | TGTGCCAGCAGCTTAGTAGGGGGACAGCGAAACATTCAGTACTTC
- | TRBJ2-4 | TRBV15 | - | CATSRELGQDPKNIQYF | TGTGCCACCAGCAGAGAATTGGGGCAGGACCCCAAAAACATTCAGTACTTC
- | TRBJ1-3 | TRBV29-1 | - | CSVGGGGNTIYF | TGCAGCGTTGGCGGGGGTGGAAACACCATATATTTT
few | TRBJ2-6 | TRBV19 | TRBD1 | CASNGQGRRSGANVLTF | TGTGCCAGCAACGGACAGGGACGCCGCTCTGGGGCCAACGTCCTGACTTTC
- | TRBJ2-5 | TRBV20-1 | TRBD1 | CSTGVLETQYF | TGCAGTACAGGGGTCCTCGAGACCCAGTACTTC
few | TRBJ1-5 | TRBV18 | - | CASSPGDKRAGQHF | TGTGCCAGCTCACCAGGGGACAAACGAGCGGGGCAGCATTTT
few | TRBJ1-2 | TRBV7-2 | - | CASSFRQGAGYTF | TGTGCCAGCAGCTTCCGGCAGGGCGCTGGCTACACCTTC
many | TRBJ2-4 | TRBV7-2 | - | CASSLGRDAMNIQYF | TGTGCCAGCAGCTTAGGGCGGGACGCCATGAACATTCAGTACTTC
many | TRBJ1-1 | TRBV7-2 | TRBD1 | CASSSTGAGTEAFF | TGTGCCAGCAGCTCCACAGGGGCCGGCACTGAAGCTTTCTTT
few | TRBJ2-5 | TRBV29-1 | - | CSVEGRAGTQYF | TGCAGCGTTGAAGGCAGGGCCGGGACCCAGTACTTC
- | TRBJ1-2 | TRBV7-3 | - | CASSLETDYGYTF | TGTGCCAGCAGCTTAGAGACCGACTATGGCTACACCTTC